A single sample is the source of the 13 T cell receptor beta chains below, sequenced in a study of post-analysis software for immune sequencing data. Findings and caveats of the study: Included in a set of roughly five TRBV segments more frequent in patients than controls were TRBV5-6, TRBV5-1 and TRBV20-1.

Their antigen targets remain unknown. Every TCR beta cDNA library bore unique molecular identifiers. In TCRdb, the PCR reads were re-called with MiXCR into one record per CDR3 protein. Here the sample spans around 500,000 distinct CDR3 sequences, about a third being singletons. What was sequenced was blood. The receptor source for this set is a girl between 2 and 17 years old with multiple sclerosis.

In its sample, this clonotype was seen many times. This chain uses TRBV29-1 with TRBJ2-7; a weak D match, TRBD1 (6 bases). V was cut by 5 bases and J by 1 base, with 21 bases left in between. Germline V gene lookup returns CDR1 SQVTM and CDR2 ANQGSEA. The CDR3 has 16 residues. The CDR3 DNA reads as TGCAGCGTTCGGGACCCAGTGGACAGCGATTCCTACGAGCAGTACTTC. Encoded protein: CSVRDPVDSDSYEQYF.

The table lists this clonotype with a few counts. The chain has TRBV9 and TRBJ2-5; 10 bases agree with TRBD1. The CDR3 length is 18 residues. From germline, CDR1 is SGDLS and CDR2 YYNGEE. Trimming removed 4 bases from V and 4 bases from J; junction bases left unmatched: 16. CDR3 amino acids: CASSPVRDRGLSGETQYF. The DNA of the CDR3 is TGTGCCAGCAGCCCAGTCCGCGACAGGGGGCTGAGCGGAGAGACCCAGTACTTC.

The chain employs TRBV5-1 and TRBJ2-1; D is perhaps TRBD1 (6 bases). The CDR3 totals 13 residues. The germline gives CDR1 SGHRS, CDR2 YFSETQ. With 4 bases removed from V and 13 bases from J, the gap between germline ends came to 18 bases. The CDR3 bases are TGCGCCAGCAGCCGAGGACAGCAAGAGACCCAGTTCTTC. It is translated as CASSRGQQETQFF.

For the CDR3, the DNA is TGTGCTAGTGGTTTGGCACCGGACACTGAAGCTTTCTTT. Its protein is CASGLAPDTEAFF. The chain recombines TRBV12-5 with TRBJ1-1; D gene ambiguous. The CDR3 consists of 13 residues. Germline loops: CDR1 LGHNT, CDR2 FRNRAP. The germline V and J ends were trimmed by 1 base and 3 bases, with 6 bases remaining between them.

This clonotype was seen a handful of times. The chain employs TRBV10-3 and TRBJ2-1; 7 bases are shared with TRBD2. With V trimmed by 11 bases and J by 8 bases, 12 bases remained unmatched. Germline CDR1 ENHRY, CDR2 SYGVKD. This CDR3 contains 13 residues. CDR3 bases: TGTGCCGCCCGGACTAGATCTTTCGATGAGCAGTTCTTC. It is translated as CAARTRSFDEQFF.

This clonotype occurred a few times. The chain is built from TRBV10-3 and TRBJ1-4; possible D gene TRBD1, 6 bases. Trimming took 0 bases from V and 5 from J, leaving 10 bases between them. Germline V CDR1 and CDR2: ENHRY, SYGVKD. The CDR3 contains 15 residues. The CDR3 nucleotides read TGTGCCATCAGTGAGTCGGATAGGGGGAATGAAAAACTGTTTTTT. Translated, it gives CAISESDRGNEKLFF.

The V gene is TRBV5-1, the J gene TRBJ2-7, with 10 nucleotides matching TRBD1. CDR1 and CDR2 (germline): SGHRS, YFSETQ. V trimming: 4 bases; J trimming: 5 bases; junction bases outside the gene matches: 9. CDR3 size: 15 residues. The CDR3 sequence: CASSIPGTGVNEQYF. CDR3 nucleotides: TGCGCCAGCAGCATTCCCGGGACAGGGGTAAACGAGCAGTACTTC. The complete variable domain, with remaining parts taken from reference TRBV5-1 and TRBJ2-7, reads KAGVTQTPRYLIKTRGQQVTLSCSPISGHRSVSWYQQTPGQGLQFLFEYFSETQRNKGNFPGRFSGRQFSNSRSEMNVSTLELGDSALYLCASSIPGTGVNEQYFGPGTRLTVT.

The chain uses TRBV29-1 and TRBJ1-2; D perhaps matches TRBD1 (6 bases). This CDR3 spans 16 amino acids. The germline V gene has CDR1 SQVTM and CDR2 ANQGSEA. The V and J ends lost 7 bases and 2 bases respectively, with 23 bases between them. CDR3 DNA sequence: TGCAGCGCGACAGAGCTGGGTGGACAGACAAACTATGGCTACACCTTC. Encoded protein: CSATELGGQTNYGYTF.

The chain uses TRBV20-1 and TRBJ1-2; D remains unclear. The CDR3 spans 13 residues. The germline V gene encodes CDR1 DFQATT and CDR2 SNEGSKA (reference sequence). V was clipped by 4 bases and J by 0 bases, with 9 bases between them. The CDR3 loop reads CSATDTSNYGYTF. CDR3 nucleotides: TGCAGTGCTACTGACACTTCTAACTATGGCTACACCTTC.

CDR3 sequence (DNA): TGTGCCAGCAGCTCACTGGGCGCCACCTACAATGAGCAGTTCTTC. Protein: CASSSLGATYNEQFF. The chain uses TRBV5-6 and TRBJ2-1; D is unresolved. This CDR3 is built from 15 residues. Trimming took off 3 bases at V and 2 bases at J, with 12 bases between the two ends. Germline values: CDR1 SGHDT, CDR2 YYEEEE.

This clonotype was seen more than once but under ten times. The chain carries TRBV20-1 and TRBJ2-7; D possibly uses TRBD1 or TRBD2 (5 bases each). The V and J ends lost 8 bases and 3 bases respectively, with 17 bases between them. CDR1 and CDR2 from the germline V gene are DFQATT and SNEGSKA (reference sequence). There are 13 residues in the CDR3. The CDR3 DNA is TGCAGTCCTTTGAGGGGTCTAGGCTACGAGCAGTACTTC. Translating it yields CSPLRGLGYEQYF.

In regard to this clonotype: A much larger clone differs from this one at a single base, so this may be a read error. The rearrangement joins TRBV7-2 to TRBJ2-7; D uncertain. The CDR3 has 14 residues. Germline lookup yields CDR1 SGHTA and CDR2 FQGNSA. V lost 2 bases, J lost 7 bases, and 15 bases lay in between. The CDR3 region is CASSLRLTHNEQYF. In DNA form, the CDR3 reads TGTGCCAGCAGCTTAAGACTTACCCACAATGAGCAGTACTTC.

This clonotype was seen a single time. The germline gene is not matched at one end of the junction; a read error may be the cause. V is TRBV7-9 and J is TRBJ2-3, with TRBD2 matching 7 bases. The CDR3 extends over 15 amino acids. CDR1 is SEHNR, CDR2 FQNEAQ, per germline (reference sequence). This CDR3 is CASSKGLAATDTRYF. The CDR3 DNA is TGTGCCAGCAGTAAAGGGCTAGCGGCCACAGATACGCGGTATTTT.